This TCR beta chain emerged from a study of cytomegalovirus exposure and HLA in healthy donors. Study outcomes and limitations: Roughly even sequencing depth across donors was the assumption behind the presence/absence analyses. Earlier findings revealed that most TCR beta V segments proved productive either about 87% or about 30% of the time.

On this clone itself: Its matching antigen is unknown.

Likely unrecorded immune exposures existed in these nominally healthy donors. In the PCR, 60 Vbeta and 13 Jbeta primers were used. Method: immunoSEQ multiplex PCR; TCRdb's copy keeps in-frame clones and lacks some. Found here are over 110,000 clones, about 80% of them singletons; the top ten hold roughly 9.9%. After removal of 0 bases from V and 6 bases from J, the junction contained 5 bases not matched to a gene. This CDR3 is 16 amino acids long. Germline values: CDR1 SGHNT, CDR2 YYREEE (reference sequence). The chain uses TRBV5-4 and TRBJ2-2; 10 nucleotides match TRBD2. The sequence came from a woman aged 60 to 75 in good health and CMV-seropositive. Sample: PBMCs. Here the CDR3 DNA reads TGTGCCAGCAGCTTGGTGGTGGGGACTAGCGCCGGGGAGCTGTTTTTT. This translates into CASSLVVGTSAGELFF.